This passage covers 5 T cell receptor beta chains from one sample sequenced in a study of metastatic and nonmetastatic thyroid tumors. Among the patients, none had received any treatment before thyroid surgery. TCRdb re-called the PCR reads with MiXCR. Of about 40,000 clones in the sample, less than 35% were seen once. The specimen was blood. The receptors derive from a male donor with papillary thyroid cancer or a benign thyroid nodule (not recorded which). Some clones in this sample may be carry-over from other donors' samples.

This clone was recorded many times. A junction boundary mismatches the germline segment, possibly from a read error. The sample carries other DNA sequences with the same CDR3. The genes are TRBV11-2 and TRBJ2-7; TRBD2 aligns across 7 bases. The CDR3 is 15 amino acids. Germline CDR1 reads SGHAT; CDR2 reads FQNNGV. The CDR3 DNA reads TGTGCCAGCAGCCTAGATCGAGGTTGGGGGGGCGAGCAGTACTTC. Protein: CASSLDRGWGGEQYF.

V usage is TRBV14 and J usage is TRBJ2-1, with D perhaps TRBD1 or TRBD2 (5 bases each). The CDR3 totals 16 residues. Per germline, CDR1 SGHDN and CDR2 FVKESK. V dropped 8 bases and J dropped 5 bases, with 22 bases sitting between them. In DNA form, the CDR3 reads TGTGCCAGCTGCCCGAATCGGGGCAGGGTGGACAATGAGCAGTTCTTC. The encoded protein is CASCPNRGRVDNEQFF.

As regards this clone: Likely a read error: the CDR3 ends without its conserved phenylalanine or tryptophan. V is TRBV27 and J is TRBJ2-7, with D perhaps matching TRBD2 (5 bases). Germline-derived CDR1 and CDR2 are MNHEY and SMNVEV (reference sequence). Trimming stripped 5 bases from V and 2 bases from J, with 25 bases between. The CDR3 has 18 residues. The CDR3 region is CASSPYSQRMTKTYEQYY. The CDR3 bases are TGTGCCAGCAGTCCTTACTCACAGCGGATGACAAAAACCTACGAGCAGTACTAC.

In this sample, this clone is medium-sized. The chain couples TRBV6-1 to TRBJ1-6; 10 bases map to TRBD1. CDR1 MNHNS and CDR2 SASEGT come from the germline V gene. V was pared by 5 bases and J by 10 bases, with 8 bases of the junction left unmatched. CDR3 length: 15 amino acids. The CDR3: CASSNRDRGGSPLHF. CDR3 bases: TGTGCCAGCAGTAACCGGGACAGGGGAGGCTCACCCCTCCACTTT.

This chain uses TRBV6-2 or TRBV6-3 with TRBJ2-7; 7 nucleotides align to TRBD1. Germline assignment: CDR1 MNHEY and CDR2 SVGEGT. V shed 5 bases and J 0 bases; nucleotides not matched to a gene: 7. CDR3 length: 15 amino acids. This CDR3 reads CASSDRDRASYEQYF. The CDR3 nucleotides read TGTGCCAGCAGTGACCGGGACAGAGCCTCCTACGAGCAGTACTTC.